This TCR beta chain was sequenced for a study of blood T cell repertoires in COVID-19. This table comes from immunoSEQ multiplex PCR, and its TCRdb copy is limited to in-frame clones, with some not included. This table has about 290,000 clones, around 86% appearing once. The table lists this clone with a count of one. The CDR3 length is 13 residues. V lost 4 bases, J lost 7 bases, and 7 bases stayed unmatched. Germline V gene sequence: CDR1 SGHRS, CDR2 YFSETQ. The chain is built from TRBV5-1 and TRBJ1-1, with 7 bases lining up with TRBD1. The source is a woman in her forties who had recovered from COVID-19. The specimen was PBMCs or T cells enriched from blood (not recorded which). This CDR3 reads CASSQDRAGEAFF. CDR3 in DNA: TGCGCCAGCAGCCAAGACAGGGCAGGTGAAGCTTTCTTT.